This T cell receptor beta chain was identified in a study of lymphopenia after photon versus proton radiotherapy. General study results and limits: After lymphocyte nadir, photon-treated repertoires showed oligoclonal expansion, especially CD8+ Temra. Larger post-nadir TCR diversity loss correlated inversely with survival in deceased patients. Survival link was tested only in deceased patients; proton benefit remains a possibility. Proton therapy kept repertoires fairly stable, unlike photons, which gained effector/memory cells.

To note about this clone: The antigen remains unidentified.

Germline CDR1 is SGHNT and CDR2 is YYREEE (reference sequence). This CDR3 comprises 16 residues. V was clipped by 3 bases and J by 4 bases; unmatched bases: 5. Produced via immunoSEQ multiplex PCR; TCRdb's table is partial and in-frame only. The sample shows tens of thousands of clones, approximately 87% of them seen only once. The source is a man over 45 with gastric cancer. This specimen consisted of peripheral blood, obtained from a patient treated with photon-based radiotherapy. V and J are TRBV5-4 and TRBJ2-3; 13 bases align to TRBD2. For the CDR3, the DNA is TGTGCCAGCAGCTCCCGGACTAGCGGGAGACCAGATACGCAGTATTTT. Protein sequence: CASSSRTSGRPDTQYF.